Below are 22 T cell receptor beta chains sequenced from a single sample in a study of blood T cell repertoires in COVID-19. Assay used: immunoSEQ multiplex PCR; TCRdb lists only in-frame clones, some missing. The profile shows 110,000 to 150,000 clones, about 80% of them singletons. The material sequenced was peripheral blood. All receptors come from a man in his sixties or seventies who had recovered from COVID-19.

CDR3 coding DNA: TGTGCCAGCAGCTTGGGGGACTTGCCGGAACTTCAGTACTTC. Protein product: CASSLGDLPELQYF. V gene TRBV5-5 combines with J gene TRBJ2-5; maybe TRBD2 (6 bases). The ends were cut back, 0 bases at V and 11 bases at J, with 17 bases in the middle. Germline V gene data show CDR1 as SGHKS and CDR2 as YYEKEE (reference sequence). This CDR3 comprises 14 residues.

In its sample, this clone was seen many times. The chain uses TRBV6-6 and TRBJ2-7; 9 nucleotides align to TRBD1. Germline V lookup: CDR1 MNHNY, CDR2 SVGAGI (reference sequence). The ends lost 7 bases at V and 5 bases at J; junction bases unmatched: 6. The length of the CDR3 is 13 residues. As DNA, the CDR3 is TGTGCCAGCAAACCGGGACAGGGAGACGAGCAGTACTTC. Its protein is CASKPGQGDEQYF.

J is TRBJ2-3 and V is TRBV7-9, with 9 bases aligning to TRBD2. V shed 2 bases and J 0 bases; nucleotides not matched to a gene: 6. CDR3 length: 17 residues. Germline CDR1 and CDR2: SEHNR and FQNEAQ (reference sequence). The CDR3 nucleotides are TGTGCCAGCAGCTTACTTAGCGGGAGCCGAAGCACAGATACGCAGTATTTT. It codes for CASSLLSGSRSTDTQYF. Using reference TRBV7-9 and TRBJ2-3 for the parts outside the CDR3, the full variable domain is DTGVSQNPRHKITKRGQNVTFRCDPISEHNRLYWYRQTLGQGPEFLTYFQNEAQLEKSRLLSDRFSAERPKGSFSTLEIQRTEQGDSAMYLCASSLLSGSRSTDTQYFGPGTRLTVL.

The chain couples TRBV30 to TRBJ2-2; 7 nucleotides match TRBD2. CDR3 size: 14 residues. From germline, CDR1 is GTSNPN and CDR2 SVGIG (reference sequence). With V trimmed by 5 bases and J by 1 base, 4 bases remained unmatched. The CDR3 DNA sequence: TGTGCCTGGGCGCTAGCGGTGAACACCGGGGAGCTGTTTTTT. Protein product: CAWALAVNTGELFF.

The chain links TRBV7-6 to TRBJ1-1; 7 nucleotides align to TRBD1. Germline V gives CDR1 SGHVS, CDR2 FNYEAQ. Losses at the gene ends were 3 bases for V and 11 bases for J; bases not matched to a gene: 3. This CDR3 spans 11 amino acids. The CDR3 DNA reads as TGTGCCAGCAGCTTTGAGACAGGGGCTTTCTTT. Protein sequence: CASSFETGAFF.

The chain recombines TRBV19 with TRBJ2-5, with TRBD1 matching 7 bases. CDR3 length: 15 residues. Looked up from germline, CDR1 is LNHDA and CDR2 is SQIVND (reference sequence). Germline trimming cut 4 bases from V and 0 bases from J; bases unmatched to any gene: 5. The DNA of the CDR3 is TGTGCCAGTAGTACCCGGACAGGCAACCAAGAGACCCAGTACTTC. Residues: CASSTRTGNQETQYF.

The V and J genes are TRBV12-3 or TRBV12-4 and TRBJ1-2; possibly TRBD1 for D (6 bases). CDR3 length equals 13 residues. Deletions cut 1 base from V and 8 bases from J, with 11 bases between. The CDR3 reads CASSLVPDRGYTF. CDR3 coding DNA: TGTGCCAGCAGTTTAGTGCCAGACAGGGGCTACACCTTC.

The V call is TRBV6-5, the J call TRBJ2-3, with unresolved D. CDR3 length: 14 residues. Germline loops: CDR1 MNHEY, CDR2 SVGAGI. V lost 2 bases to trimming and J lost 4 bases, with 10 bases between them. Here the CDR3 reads CASSYPDEADTQYF. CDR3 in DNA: TGTGCCAGCAGTTACCCAGATGAGGCAGATACGCAGTATTTT.

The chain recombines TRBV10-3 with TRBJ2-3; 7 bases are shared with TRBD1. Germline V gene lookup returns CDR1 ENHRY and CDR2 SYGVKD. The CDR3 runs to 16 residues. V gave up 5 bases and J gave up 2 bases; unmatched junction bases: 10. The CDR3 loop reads CAISRGTASFTDTQYF. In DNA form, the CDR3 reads TGTGCCATCAGTAGGGGGACAGCCTCGTTCACAGATACGCAGTATTTT.

The chain's CDR3 is CATSDLPSGTPYNEQFF. In DNA form, the CDR3 reads TGTGCCACCAGTGACTTACCTAGCGGCACCCCCTACAATGAGCAGTTCTTC. The chain combines TRBV24-1 with TRBJ2-1, with TRBD2 matching 7 bases. The germline V gene encodes CDR1 KGHDR and CDR2 SFDVKD. The length of the CDR3 is 17 residues. V shed 4 bases and J 2 bases; nucleotides not matched to a gene: 10.

DNA of the CDR3: TGTGCTAGTGGTCGGGACAGCTACGAGCAGTACTTC. Its translation is CASGRDSYEQYF. J is TRBJ2-7 and V is TRBV12-5; 7 bases align to TRBD1. V was clipped by 5 bases and J by 3 bases; unmatched bases: 1. This CDR3 comprises 12 residues. From germline, CDR1 is LGHNT and CDR2 FRNRAP.

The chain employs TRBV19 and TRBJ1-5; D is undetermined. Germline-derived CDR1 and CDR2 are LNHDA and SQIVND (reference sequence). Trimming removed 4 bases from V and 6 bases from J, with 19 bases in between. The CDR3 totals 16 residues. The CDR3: CASSNPPTARGQPQHF. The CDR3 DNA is TGTGCCAGTAGTAACCCCCCGACGGCACGGGGTCAGCCCCAGCATTTT.

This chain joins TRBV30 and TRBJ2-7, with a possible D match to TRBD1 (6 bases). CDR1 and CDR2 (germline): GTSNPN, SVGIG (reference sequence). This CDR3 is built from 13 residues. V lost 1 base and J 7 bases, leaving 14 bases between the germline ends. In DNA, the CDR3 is TGTGCCTGGAGTGCGGGACACGGATATGAGCAGTACTTC. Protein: CAWSAGHGYEQYF.

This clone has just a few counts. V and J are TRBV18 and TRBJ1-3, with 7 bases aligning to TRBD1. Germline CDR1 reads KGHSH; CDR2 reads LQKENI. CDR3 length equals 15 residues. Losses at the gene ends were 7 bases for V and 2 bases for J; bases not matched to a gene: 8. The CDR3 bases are TGTGCCAGCTATCCGGGACAGCCACCTGGAAACACCATATATTTT. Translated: CASYPGQPPGNTIYF.

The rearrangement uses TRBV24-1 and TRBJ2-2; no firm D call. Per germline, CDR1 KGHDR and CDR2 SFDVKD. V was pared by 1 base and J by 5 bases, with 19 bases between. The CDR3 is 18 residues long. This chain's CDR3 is CATSDFPLWASFTGELFF. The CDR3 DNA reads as TGTGCCACCAGTGATTTTCCCCTATGGGCTTCATTTACCGGGGAGCTGTTTTTT.

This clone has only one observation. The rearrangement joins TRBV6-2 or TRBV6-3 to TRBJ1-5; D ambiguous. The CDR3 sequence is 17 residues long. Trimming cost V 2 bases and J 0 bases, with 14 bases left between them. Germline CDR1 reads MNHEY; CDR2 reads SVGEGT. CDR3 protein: CASSYPNREHSNQPQHF. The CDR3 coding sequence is TGTGCCAGCAGTTACCCCAACAGAGAGCATAGCAATCAGCCCCAGCATTTT.

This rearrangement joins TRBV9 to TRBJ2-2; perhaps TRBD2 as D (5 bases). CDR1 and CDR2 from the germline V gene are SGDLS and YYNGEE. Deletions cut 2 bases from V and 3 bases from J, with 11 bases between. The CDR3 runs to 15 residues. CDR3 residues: CASSVLAMDTGELFF. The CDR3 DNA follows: TGTGCCAGCAGCGTTCTAGCCATGGACACCGGGGAGCTGTTTTTT. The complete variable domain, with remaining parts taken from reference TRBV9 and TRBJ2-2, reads DSGVTQTPKHLITATGQRVTLRCSPRSGDLSVYWYQQSLDQGLQFLIQYYNGEERAKGNILERFSAQQFPDLHSELNLSSLELGDSALYFCASSVLAMDTGELFFGEGSRLTVL.

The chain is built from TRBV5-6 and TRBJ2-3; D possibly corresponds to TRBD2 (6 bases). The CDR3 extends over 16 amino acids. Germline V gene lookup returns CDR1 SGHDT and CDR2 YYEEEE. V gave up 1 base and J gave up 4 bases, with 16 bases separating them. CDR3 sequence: CASSLNTGVQPDTQYF. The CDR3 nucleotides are TGTGCCAGCAGCTTGAATACGGGAGTACAGCCAGATACGCAGTATTTT.

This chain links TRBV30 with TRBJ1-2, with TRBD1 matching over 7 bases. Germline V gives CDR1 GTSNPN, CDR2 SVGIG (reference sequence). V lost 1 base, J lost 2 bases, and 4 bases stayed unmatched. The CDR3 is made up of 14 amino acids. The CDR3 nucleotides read TGTGCCTGGAGTGGGGACAGAAAAAACTATGGCTACACCTTC. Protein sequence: CAWSGDRKNYGYTF.

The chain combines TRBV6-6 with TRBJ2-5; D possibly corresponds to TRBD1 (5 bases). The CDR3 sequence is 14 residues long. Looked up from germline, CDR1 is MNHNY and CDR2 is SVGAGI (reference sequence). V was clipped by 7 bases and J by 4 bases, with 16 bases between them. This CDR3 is CASKYSRVGETQYF. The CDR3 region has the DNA TGTGCCAGCAAATACAGCAGGGTTGGAGAGACCCAGTACTTC.

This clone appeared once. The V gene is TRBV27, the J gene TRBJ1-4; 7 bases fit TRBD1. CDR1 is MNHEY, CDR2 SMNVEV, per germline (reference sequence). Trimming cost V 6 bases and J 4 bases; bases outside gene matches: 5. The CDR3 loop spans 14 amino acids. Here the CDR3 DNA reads TGTGCCAGCAGGCTGACAGGGTTTAATGAAAAACTGTTTTTT. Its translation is CASRLTGFNEKLFF.

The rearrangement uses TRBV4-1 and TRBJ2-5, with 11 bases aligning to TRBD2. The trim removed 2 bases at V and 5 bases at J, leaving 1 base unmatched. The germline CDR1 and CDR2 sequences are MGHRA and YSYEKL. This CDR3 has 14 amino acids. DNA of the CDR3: TGCGCCAGCAGCCAATGGACTAGCGGGGAGACCCAGTACTTC. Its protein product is CASSQWTSGETQYF.